Sequencing of this T cell receptor beta chain was carried out in a study of shared clonotypes between healthy human individuals (dated by TCRdb to 2020 to 2022). With respect to the entire study: The cohort included three men and a couple of women between 18 and 49 years of age. For each donor, CD4 naive and CD4 memory were each run on three plates, CD8 naive on two plates, and CD8 memory on one plate. Blood TCR repertoires of about 5 healthy adults were deeply sequenced to estimate repertoire size and the extent of clonotype sharing between individuals. Different laboratories and diverse techniques were used to prepare libraries and sequence TCR repertoires, to increase sequencing depth and limit assay-specific biases. Per donor, leukapheresis produced somewhere between about 0.9 and 9.5 billion PBMCs.

With regard to this clone: Its antigen is currently not known. No much larger clone is present one base from it, and per-base qualities are unavailable.

The donors were healthy, HIV-negative adults who had no recently reported acute infections or vaccinations. All donors were Caucasian adults living in Nashville, Tennessee, USA. CD4+ T cells were enriched through magnetic negative selection, after which naive cells were positively selected on CD45RA and the remaining negative fraction served as the memory subset. Blood was collected by leukapheresis, and PBMCs were isolated by Ficoll-Histopaque density gradient centrifugation and then cryopreserved in liquid nitrogen vapor phase. Analytical flow cytometry was used to check the purity and quantity of each magnetically sorted T cell population. Each sorted fraction had its genomic DNA isolated and then quantified by UV absorbance on a Nanodrop 2000c. Taken from the germline V gene, the CDR1 and CDR2 loops are MNHEY and SVGAGI. The V end gives up 0 bases and the J end 5 bases, leaving 7 bases in the junction not matched to a gene. The CDR3 spans 16 residues, from the cysteine through the phenylalanine. The read is trimmed to its CDR3 DNA, 48 bases read in frame from base 1.

Points the paper makes about the study in general: When a handful of donors were compared, the shared fraction of clonotypes was about 5% for naive CD4, 3.5% to 4% for naive CD8, more than 2% for memory CD4, and roughly 0.4% for memory CD8. Naive subsets generally had larger estimated clonotype richness than memory subsets. Compared with non-shared clonotypes, the clonotypes found in all four sorted-subset donors had higher generation probabilities. Sampling was limited to blood, and TCR repertoires in tissue likely differ from TCR repertoires in blood. Pairwise subsampling led to the expectation that sequencing depth would affect the degree of clonotype sharing among donors. Because the study included only a small number of donors, the genetic and exposure-history diversity represented was limited. Rarefaction of sorted-subset datasets indicated incomplete sequencing despite the large sequencing depth.

TCR CDR3 regions were amplified from genomic DNA by multiplex PCR using the deep immunoSEQ assay. Extracted genomic DNA from each cell subset was distributed evenly across all wells of several immunoSEQ 96-well plates, and each plate was treated as a replicate. For sorted subsets, about 200 ng genomic DNA, equal to 30,000 to 35,000 T cell genomes, was loaded into each replicate PCR. The purified libraries were quantified using a Qubit 3.0 fluorometer, sized with a Bioanalyzer 2100, and then quantified again using the KAPA Library Quantification kit. Every immunoSEQ 96-well plate was sequenced on a dedicated single-read 150-cycle Illumina NextSeq 550 flow cell. The authors' pipeline ran thus. The immunoSEQ output contained only junctional sequences without quality scores, so filtering could not match that applied to full-length reads. Sequences were annotated with PyIR, a Python wrapper for IgBLAST v1.9, and V/J genes and CDR3 were assigned using IMGT germline references. Reads were filtered out if the reads had weak V/J assignments (E-value above 1e-6), no CDR3, stop codons, out-of-frame junctions, or ambiguous translated residues. A V3J clonotype was defined by an identical inferred V gene, J gene, and CDR3 amino acid sequence. Percentage overlap between repertoires was calculated by dividing the number of shared unique clonotypes by the size of the smaller repertoire. RTK rarefaction, the Chao1 estimator, and Recon v2.1 estimates of unobserved clonotypes were used to assess repertoire richness. For all TCRbeta clonotypes obtained by the gDNA method from a handful of donors, generation probabilities were computed with OLGA. Entries here come from immuneACCESS through TCRdb and include only in-frame sequences with V and J called. Some clones fail to appear in such tables; in the studies checked, an unresolved V gene covers under half of the shortfall, and the cause of the remainder is unknown. The V and J calls and the clone size are those of that table, but D and trimming were determined from the DNA. The table for this sample lists roughly 2.5 million clones; approximately 92% of them were counted only once. Over 0.12% of the sample comes from the top ten.

Sequences were obtained from naive CD4+ T cells sorted from blood. In the paper's terms, the cell subset or site label means: CD45RA+ positively selected. This sequence was found in a man younger than 35 in good health. In this chain, TRBV6-5 is recombined with TRBJ2-5, with 9 bases in between that match TRBD1. The CDR3 in this case is CASSYSWDRVGETQYF. The DNA sequence is TGTGCCAGCAGTTACTCTTGGGACAGGGTGGGGGAGACCCAGTACTTC.